This T cell receptor (beta chain) was found in a study of blood T cell repertoires in COVID-19. This CDR3 has 16 residues. V dropped 3 bases and J dropped 3 bases, with 16 bases sitting between them. Per germline, CDR1 ENHRY and CDR2 SYGVKD. TCRdb's table, derived via immunoSEQ multiplex PCR, lists solely in-frame clones and lacks some. Of around 450,000 clones detected, about 90% appear once; the ten largest clones hold 1.5% to 2%. Specimen: PBMCs or T cells enriched from blood (not recorded which). The chain carries TRBV10-3 and TRBJ2-3; tentatively, D is TRBD1 (5 bases). This TCR came from a woman under 30 with acute COVID-19. CDR3 loop: CAISDQGGLKTDTQYF. CDR3 nucleotide sequence: TGTGCCATCAGTGATCAGGGCGGCCTTAAGACAGATACGCAGTATTTT.